The next 2 T cell receptor beta chains were all read from a single sample in a study of shared T cell receptors in the human thymus. The assay was immunoSEQ multiplex PCR, and TCRdb's table has in-frame clones only and misses some. Here the sample spans approximately 68,000 clones, around 96% being singletons. Material for sequencing was thymocytes. The receptors shown here come from a human donor.

J is TRBJ2-3 and V is TRBV6-4; D is tentatively TRBD1 or TRBD2 (5 bases each). This CDR3 is built from 15 residues. Germline CDR1 and CDR2: MRHNA and SNTAGT. V lost 0 bases to trimming and J lost 2 bases, with 9 bases between them. CDR3: CASSDSGTLTDTQYF. CDR3 DNA: TGTGCCAGCAGTGACTCGGGGACCCTCACAGATACGCAGTATTTT.

V usage is TRBV25-1 and J usage is TRBJ2-5; D is tentatively TRBD1 or TRBD2 (6 bases each). CDR3 size: 14 residues. Trimming cost V 6 bases and J 1 base, with 12 bases left between them. Germline CDR1 MGHDK, CDR2 SYGVNS. CDR3 nucleotide sequence: TGTGCCAGCAGGTGGGGGGCACCCCAAGAGACCCAGTACTTC. Translated, it gives CASRWGAPQETQYF. Drawing the rest from reference TRBV25-1 and TRBJ2-5, the complete variable domain is EADIYQTPRYLVIGTGKKITLECSQTMGHDKMYWYQQDPGMELHLIHYSYGVNSTEKGDLSSESTVSRIRTEHFPLTLESARPSHTSQYLCASRWGAPQETQYFGPGTRLLVL.